Following are 10 T cell receptor beta chains from one sample sequenced in a study of monozygotic twins with inflammatory bowel disease. TCRdb reworked the 5' RACE reads into one entry per CDR3 protein, no DNA. The sample yields roughly 300,000 distinct CDR3 sequences, of which the top ten take up 5.6%. The sequencing input was blood. All receptors come from a human donor with ulcerative colitis or Crohn's disease, or a healthy co-twin of an affected twin (not recorded which).

The chain recombines TRBV9 with TRBJ2-7; TCRdb picks TRBD2, but there is no DNA to check that call. Germline V gives CDR1 SGDLS, CDR2 YYNGEE. The CDR3 covers 14 residues. Here the CDR3 reads CASSPSPGIREQYF. The full variable domain, its missing parts supplied by reference TRBV9 and TRBJ2-7, is DSGVTQTPKHLITATGQRVTLRCSPRSGDLSVYWYQQSLDQGLQFLIQYYNGEERAKGNILERFSAQQFPDLHSELNLSSLELGDSALYFCASSPSPGIREQYFGPGTRLTVT.

The chain carries TRBV5-4 and TRBJ2-7; TCRdb outputs TRBD1, but without DNA this stays unchecked. The CDR3 has 14 amino acids. Germline assignment: CDR1 SGHNT and CDR2 YYREEE (reference sequence). The CDR3 protein is CASSFGGLTYEQYF.

The J gene is TRBJ2-7, the V gene TRBV12-3 or TRBV12-4; TCRdb picks TRBD1, but there is no DNA to check that call. This CDR3 contains 14 residues. This CDR3 is CASSIDRNVYEQYF.

J is TRBJ2-1 and V is TRBV2. The CDR3 is 16 amino acids. Germline V CDR1 and CDR2: SNHLY, FYNNEI. This chain's CDR3 is CASSDAGVPSYNEQFF.

V usage is TRBV12-5 and J usage is TRBJ2-2; TCRdb gives TRBD1 as the D gene, but with no DNA this cannot be confirmed. From germline, CDR1 is LGHNT and CDR2 FRNRAP. This CDR3 region has 18 residues. The CDR3 region is CASGSQQGAVSNTGELFF.

The chain recombines TRBV5-1 with TRBJ2-1. This CDR3 has 16 amino acids. Germline loops: CDR1 SGHRS, CDR2 YFSETQ. CDR3 amino acids: CASSGRSGSSYNEQFF.

The rearrangement joins TRBV6-5 to TRBJ1-1; TCRdb designates TRBD1, a call that cannot be tested without DNA. This CDR3 is 15 amino acids long. Germline-derived CDR1 and CDR2 are MNHEY and SVGAGI. CDR3 sequence reads: CASSYQGQGFTEAFF.

CDR3 residues: CASSQDSETGELFF. The chain has TRBV4-1 and TRBJ2-2. The CDR3 has 14 amino acids. The germline CDR1 and CDR2 sequences are MGHRA and YSYEKL.

This chain connects TRBV20-1 to TRBJ2-7; TCRdb's D call of TRBD1 is untestable without DNA. In germline, CDR1 is DFQATT, CDR2 SNEGSKA (reference sequence). The CDR3 length is 13 residues. CDR3: CSAVQGLSYEQYF.

This sequence joins TRBV23-1 and TRBJ2-7. TRBV23-1 is an ORF for which the function is uncertain. The CDR3 extends over 14 amino acids. The CDR3 loop is CASSQLTETYEQYF.